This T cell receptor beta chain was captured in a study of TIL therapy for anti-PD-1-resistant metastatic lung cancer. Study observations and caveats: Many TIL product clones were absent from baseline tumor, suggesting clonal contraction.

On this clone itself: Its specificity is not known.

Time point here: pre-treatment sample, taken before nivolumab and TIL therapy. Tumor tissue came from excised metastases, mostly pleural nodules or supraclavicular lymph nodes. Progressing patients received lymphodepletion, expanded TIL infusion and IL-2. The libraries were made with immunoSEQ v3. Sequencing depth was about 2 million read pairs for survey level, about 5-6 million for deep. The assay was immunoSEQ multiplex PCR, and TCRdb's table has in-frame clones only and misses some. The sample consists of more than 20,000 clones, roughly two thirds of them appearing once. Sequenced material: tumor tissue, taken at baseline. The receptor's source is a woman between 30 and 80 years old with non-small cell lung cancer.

This CDR3 reads CASCLQGGDTGELFF. CDR3 in DNA: TGTGCCAGCTGTTTACAGGGAGGGGACACCGGGGAGCTGTTTTTT. J is TRBJ2-2 and V is TRBV2; possible D gene TRBD2, 7 bases. Germline lookup yields CDR1 SNHLY and CDR2 FYNNEI. This CDR3 contains 15 residues. Trimming took off 8 bases at V and 3 bases at J, with 16 bases between the two ends. The variable domain in full, with the rest retrieved from reference TRBV2 and TRBJ2-2, is EPEVTQTPSHQVTQMGQEVILRCVPISNHLYFYWYRQILGQKVEFLVSFYNNEISEKSEIFDDQFSVERPDGSNFTLKIRSTKLEDSAMYFCASCLQGGDTGELFFGEGSRLTVL.